This record covers a single T cell receptor beta chain. The data derive from a study of blood T cell repertoires in COVID-19. Study-wide context: Specimens from acute and convalescent COVID-19 originated in the United States, Italy and Spain.

Germline-derived CDR1 and CDR2 are GTSNPN and SVGIG (reference sequence). Trimming removed 1 base at V and 8 bases at J, with 17 bases between. This CDR3 contains 15 residues. Under the authors' procedure: Estimates of nucleated cell counts were drawn from the amplification of reference gene primers. Generated by immunoSEQ multiplex PCR, the TCRdb table keeps only in-frame clones and is missing some. V, J and clone size reflect that table, while D and trimming were determined from the DNA. The data hold some 230,000 clones, with around 82% observed a single time. This TCR came from a woman aged 60-75 years with acute or convalescent COVID-19. What was sequenced was peripheral blood. This chain uses TRBV30 with TRBJ2-2; D is perhaps TRBD1 (6 bases). As DNA, the CDR3 is TGTGCCTGGAGTGAGGGGGACGGTCTTCTGGGGGAGCTGTTTTTT. Translating it yields CAWSEGDGLLGELFF.